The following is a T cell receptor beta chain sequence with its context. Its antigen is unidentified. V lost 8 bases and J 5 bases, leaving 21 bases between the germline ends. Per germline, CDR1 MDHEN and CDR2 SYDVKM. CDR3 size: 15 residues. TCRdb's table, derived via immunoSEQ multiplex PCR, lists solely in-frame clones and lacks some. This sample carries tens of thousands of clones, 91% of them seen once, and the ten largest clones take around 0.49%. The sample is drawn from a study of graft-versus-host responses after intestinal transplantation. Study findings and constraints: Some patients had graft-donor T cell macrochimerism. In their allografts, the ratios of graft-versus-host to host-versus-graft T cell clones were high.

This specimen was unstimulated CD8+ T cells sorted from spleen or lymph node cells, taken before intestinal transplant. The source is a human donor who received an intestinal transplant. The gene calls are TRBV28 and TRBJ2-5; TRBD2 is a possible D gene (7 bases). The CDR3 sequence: CASHSVGGAGETQYF. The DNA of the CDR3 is TGTGCCAGCCATTCGGTTGGGGGGGCGGGGGAGACCCAGTACTTC.